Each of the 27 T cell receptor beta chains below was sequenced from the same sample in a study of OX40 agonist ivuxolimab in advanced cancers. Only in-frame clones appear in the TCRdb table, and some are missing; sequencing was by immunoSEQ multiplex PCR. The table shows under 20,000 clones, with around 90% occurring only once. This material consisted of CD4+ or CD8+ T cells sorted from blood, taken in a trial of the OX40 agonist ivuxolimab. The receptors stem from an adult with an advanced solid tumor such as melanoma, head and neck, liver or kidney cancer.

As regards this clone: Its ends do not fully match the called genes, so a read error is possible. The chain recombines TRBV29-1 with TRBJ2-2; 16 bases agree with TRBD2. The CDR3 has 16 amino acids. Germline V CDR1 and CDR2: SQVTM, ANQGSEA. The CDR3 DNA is TGCGGCGTTGCCGGGACTAGCGGGAGGGACACCGGGGAGCTGTTTTTT. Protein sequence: CGVAGTSGRDTGELFF.

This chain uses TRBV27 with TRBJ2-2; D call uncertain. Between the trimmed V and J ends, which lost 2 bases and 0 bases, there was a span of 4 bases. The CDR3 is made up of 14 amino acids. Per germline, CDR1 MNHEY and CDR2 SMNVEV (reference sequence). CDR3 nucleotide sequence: TGTGCCAGCAGTTTAGGCCCGAACACCGGGGAGCTGTTTTTT. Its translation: CASSLGPNTGELFF.

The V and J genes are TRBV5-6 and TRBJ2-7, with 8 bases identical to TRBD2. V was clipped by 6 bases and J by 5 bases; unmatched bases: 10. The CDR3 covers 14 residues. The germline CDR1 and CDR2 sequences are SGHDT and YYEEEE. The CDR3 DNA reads TGTGCCAGCATCAGCGGGAGTTTAGCCCACGAGCAGTACTTC. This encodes CASISGSLAHEQYF. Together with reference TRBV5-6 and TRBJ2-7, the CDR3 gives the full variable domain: DAGVTQSPTHLIKTRGQQVTLRCSPKSGHDTVSWYQQALGQGPQFIFQYYEEEERQRGNFPDRFSGHQFPNYSSELNVNALLLGDSALYLCASISGSLAHEQYFGPGTRLTVT.

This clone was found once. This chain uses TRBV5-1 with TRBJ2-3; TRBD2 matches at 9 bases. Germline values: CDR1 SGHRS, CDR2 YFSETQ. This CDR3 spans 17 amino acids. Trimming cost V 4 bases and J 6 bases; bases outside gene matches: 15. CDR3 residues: CASSLEASGKFGDTQYF. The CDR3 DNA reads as TGCGCCAGCAGCCTCGAGGCTAGCGGGAAGTTTGGGGATACGCAGTATTTT.

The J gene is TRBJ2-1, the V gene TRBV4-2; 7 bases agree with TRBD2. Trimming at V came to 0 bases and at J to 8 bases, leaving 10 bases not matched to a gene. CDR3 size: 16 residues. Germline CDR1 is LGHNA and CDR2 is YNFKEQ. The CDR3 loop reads CASSQDWREHLDEQFF. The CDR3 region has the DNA TGTGCCAGCAGCCAAGATTGGCGGGAGCATTTGGATGAGCAGTTCTTC.

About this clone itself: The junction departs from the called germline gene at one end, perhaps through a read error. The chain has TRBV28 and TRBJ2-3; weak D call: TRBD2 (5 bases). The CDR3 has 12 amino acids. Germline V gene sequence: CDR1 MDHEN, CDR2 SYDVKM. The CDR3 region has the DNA TGTGCCAGCAGTTTTGGGAGCCCCTTCCTTTTTTTT. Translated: CASSFGSPFLFF.

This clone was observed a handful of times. CDR3 sequence reads: CASSGDLQPQHF. CDR3 sequence (DNA): TGTGCCAGTAGTGGGGATTTACAGCCCCAGCATTTT. This chain joins TRBV19 and TRBJ1-5; D gene ambiguous. The CDR3 is 12 residues long. The V gene's germline CDR1 is LNHDA and CDR2 SQIVND (reference sequence). V was clipped by 5 bases and J by 7 bases, with 9 bases between them.

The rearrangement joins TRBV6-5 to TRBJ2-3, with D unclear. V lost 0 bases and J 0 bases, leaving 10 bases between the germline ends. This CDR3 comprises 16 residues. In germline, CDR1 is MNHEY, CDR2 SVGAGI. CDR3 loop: CASSYSKPPSTDTQYF. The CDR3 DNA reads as TGTGCCAGCAGTTACTCGAAACCTCCAAGCACAGATACGCAGTATTTT.

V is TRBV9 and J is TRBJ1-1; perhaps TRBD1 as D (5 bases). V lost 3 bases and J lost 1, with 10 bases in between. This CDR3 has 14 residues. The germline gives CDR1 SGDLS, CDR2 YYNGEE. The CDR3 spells CASSAGTQNTEAFF. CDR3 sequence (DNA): TGTGCCAGCAGCGCCGGGACGCAGAACACTGAAGCTTTCTTT.

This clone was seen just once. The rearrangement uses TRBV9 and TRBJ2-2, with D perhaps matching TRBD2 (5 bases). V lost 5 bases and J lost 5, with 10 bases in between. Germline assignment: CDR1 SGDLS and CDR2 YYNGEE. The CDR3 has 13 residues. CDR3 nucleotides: TGTGCCAGCAGAGCGACGGGGACCGGGGAGCTGTTTTTT. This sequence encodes CASRATGTGELFF.

The CDR3 protein is CASRPGQSYNEQFF. The CDR3 DNA is TGTGCCAGCAGGCCGGGACAGTCATACAATGAGCAGTTCTTC. The chain couples TRBV6-1 to TRBJ2-1; TRBD1 matches 7 bases. The trim removed 6 bases at V and 4 bases at J, leaving 6 bases unmatched. From germline, CDR1 is MNHNS and CDR2 SASEGT. The CDR3 has 14 residues.

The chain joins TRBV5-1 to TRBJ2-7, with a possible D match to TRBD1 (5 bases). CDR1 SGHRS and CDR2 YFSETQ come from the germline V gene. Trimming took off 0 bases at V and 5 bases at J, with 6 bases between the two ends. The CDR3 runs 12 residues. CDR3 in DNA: TGCGCCAGCAGCTTGGGGGGCGACGAGCAGTACTTC. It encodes CASSLGGDEQYF.

CDR3 coding DNA: TGTGCCAGCAGCCCACCAAAGGGCTTTTTGGGGTACGAGCAGTACTTC. This translates into CASSPPKGFLGYEQYF. This rearrangement joins TRBV7-9 to TRBJ2-7; no definite D call. The V end lost 5 bases, the J end lost 4 bases, and 21 bases lay between the germline ends. Germline CDR1 SEHNR, CDR2 FQNEAQ (reference sequence). This CDR3 has 16 amino acids.

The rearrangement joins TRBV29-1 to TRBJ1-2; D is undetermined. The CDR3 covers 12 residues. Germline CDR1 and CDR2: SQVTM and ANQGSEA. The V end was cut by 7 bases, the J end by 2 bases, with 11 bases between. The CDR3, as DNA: TGCAGCGCCAGCGACGGGAACTATGGCTACACCTTC. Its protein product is CSASDGNYGYTF. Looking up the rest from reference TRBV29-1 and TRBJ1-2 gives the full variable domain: SAVISQKPSRDICQRGTSLTIQCQVDSQVTMMFWYRQQPGQSLTLIATANQGSEATYESGFVIDKFPISRPNLTFSTLTVSNMSPEDSSIYLCSASDGNYGYTFGSGTRLTVV.

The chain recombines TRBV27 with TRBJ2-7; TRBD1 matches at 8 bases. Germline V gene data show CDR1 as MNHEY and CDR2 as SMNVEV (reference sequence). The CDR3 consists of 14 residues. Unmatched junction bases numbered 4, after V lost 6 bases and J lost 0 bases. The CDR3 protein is CASSLTGASYEQYF. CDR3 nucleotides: TGTGCCAGCAGCCTGACAGGGGCCTCCTACGAGCAGTACTTC.

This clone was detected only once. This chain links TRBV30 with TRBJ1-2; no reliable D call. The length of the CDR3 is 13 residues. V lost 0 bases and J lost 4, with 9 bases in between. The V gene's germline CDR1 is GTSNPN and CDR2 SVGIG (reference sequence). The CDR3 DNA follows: TGTGCCTGGAGTGTTGGGCGCGTCTATGGCTACACCTTC. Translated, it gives CAWSVGRVYGYTF.

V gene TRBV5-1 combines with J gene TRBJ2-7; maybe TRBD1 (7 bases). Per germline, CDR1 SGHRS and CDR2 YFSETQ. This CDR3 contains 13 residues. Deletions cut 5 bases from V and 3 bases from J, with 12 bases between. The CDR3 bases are TGCGCCAGCAGACCCCAGGGGGGCTACGAGCAGTACTTC. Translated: CASRPQGGYEQYF.

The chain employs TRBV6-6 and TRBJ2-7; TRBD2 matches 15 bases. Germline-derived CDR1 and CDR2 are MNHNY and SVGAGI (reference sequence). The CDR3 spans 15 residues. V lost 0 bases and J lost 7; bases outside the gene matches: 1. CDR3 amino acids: CASSYSGLAGGEQYF. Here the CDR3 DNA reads TGTGCCAGCAGTTACTCCGGACTAGCGGGGGGGGAGCAGTACTTC.

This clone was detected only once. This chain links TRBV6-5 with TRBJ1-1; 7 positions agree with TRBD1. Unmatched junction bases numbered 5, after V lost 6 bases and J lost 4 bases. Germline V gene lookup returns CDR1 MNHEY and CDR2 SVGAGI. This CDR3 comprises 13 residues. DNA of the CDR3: TGTGCCAGCAGAGATACAGGGGCCACTGAAGCTTTCTTT. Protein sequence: CASRDTGATEAFF.

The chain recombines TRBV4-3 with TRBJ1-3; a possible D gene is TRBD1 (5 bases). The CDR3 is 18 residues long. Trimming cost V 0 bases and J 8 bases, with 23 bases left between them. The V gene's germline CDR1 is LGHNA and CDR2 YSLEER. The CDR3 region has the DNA TGCGCCAGCAGCCAAGATACGGCAGGGCCGAGGGCCTGGGACACCATATATTTT. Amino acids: CASSQDTAGPRAWDTIYF.

CDR3 coding DNA: TGTGCCAGCAGCGGTGGACTAGCCGCAATTAACAATGAGCAGTTCTTC. Its translation is CASSGGLAAINNEQFF. The chain recombines TRBV9 with TRBJ2-1, with 8 bases lining up with TRBD2. This CDR3 spans 16 amino acids. The germline gives CDR1 SGDLS, CDR2 YYNGEE. The V and J ends lost 3 bases and 5 bases, in that order; junction bases with no gene match: 10.

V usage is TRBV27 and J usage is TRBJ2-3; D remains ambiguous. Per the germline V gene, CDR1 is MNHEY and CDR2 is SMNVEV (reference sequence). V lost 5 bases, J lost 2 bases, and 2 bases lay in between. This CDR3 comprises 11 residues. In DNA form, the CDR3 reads TGTGCCAGCAGTAACACAGATACGCAGTATTTT. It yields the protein CASSNTDTQYF.

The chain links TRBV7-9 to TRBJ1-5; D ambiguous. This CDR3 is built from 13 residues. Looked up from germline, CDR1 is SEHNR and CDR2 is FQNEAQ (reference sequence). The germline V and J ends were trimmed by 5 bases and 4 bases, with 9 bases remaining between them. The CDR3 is CASSLDTNQPQHF. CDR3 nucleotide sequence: TGTGCCAGCAGCCTTGACACTAATCAGCCCCAGCATTTT.

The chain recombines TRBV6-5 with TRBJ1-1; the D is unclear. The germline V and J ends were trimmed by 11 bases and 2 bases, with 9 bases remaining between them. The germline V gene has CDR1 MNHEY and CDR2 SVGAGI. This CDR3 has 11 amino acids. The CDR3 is CAGRSNTEAFF. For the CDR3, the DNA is TGTGCCGGTCGGAGCAACACTGAAGCTTTCTTT.

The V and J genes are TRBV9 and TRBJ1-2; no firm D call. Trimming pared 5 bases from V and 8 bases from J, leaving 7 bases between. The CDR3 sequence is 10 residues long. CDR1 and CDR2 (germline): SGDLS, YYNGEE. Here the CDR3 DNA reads TGTGCCAGCAGGGGGTCAGGCTACACCTTC. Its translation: CASRGSGYTF.

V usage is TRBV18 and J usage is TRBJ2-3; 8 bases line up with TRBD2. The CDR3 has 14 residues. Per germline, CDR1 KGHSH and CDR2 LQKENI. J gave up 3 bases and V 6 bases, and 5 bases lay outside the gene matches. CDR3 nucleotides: TGTGCCAGCTCCGAACGGGAGGGGACAGATACGCAGTATTTT. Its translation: CASSEREGTDTQYF. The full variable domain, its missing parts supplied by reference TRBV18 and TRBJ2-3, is NAGVMQNPRHLVRRRGQEARLRCSPMKGHSHVYWYRQLPEEGLKFMVYLQKENIIDESGMPKERFSAEFPKEGPSILRIQQVVRGDSAAYFCASSEREGTDTQYFGPGTRLTVL.

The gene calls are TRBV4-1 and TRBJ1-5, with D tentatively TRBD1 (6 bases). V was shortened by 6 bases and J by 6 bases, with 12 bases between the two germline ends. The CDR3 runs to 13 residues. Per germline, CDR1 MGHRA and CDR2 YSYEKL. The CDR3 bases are TGCGCCAGCAGTGCAGGGGAGGTTCAGCCCCAGCATTTT. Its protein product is CASSAGEVQPQHF.